These 8 T cell receptor beta chains originate from one sample sequenced in a study of blood T cell repertoires in COVID-19. Repertoires were generated with immunoSEQ multiplex PCR, while TCRdb's copy carries only in-frame clones and drops some. The sample lists approximately 200,000 clones, 85% occurring once. Sequences were obtained from PBMCs or T cells enriched from blood (not recorded which). The receptors here all came from a man in his forties who had recovered from COVID-19.

With regard to this clone: The junction departs from the called germline gene at one end, perhaps through a read error. V and J are TRBV3-1 (or the pseudogene TRBV3-2) and TRBJ1-3, with D unclear. Looked up from germline, CDR1 is LGHDT and CDR2 is YNNKEL (reference sequence). CDR3 length: 16 residues. DNA of the CDR3: TGCCTATCCCGTGGGTCGCCGAGGATTGATGGAAACACCATATATTTT. This sequence encodes CLSRGSPRIDGNTIYF.

The rearrangement links TRBV6-1 to TRBJ1-2, with D maybe TRBD1 (6 bases). Trimming removed 2 bases at V and 8 bases at J, with 12 bases between. The germline V gene has CDR1 MNHNS and CDR2 SASEGT. The CDR3 loop spans 13 amino acids. CDR3 DNA sequence: TGTGCCAGCAGTGAAATGACAGGCCCGGGCTACACCTTC. This sequence encodes CASSEMTGPGYTF.

The genes are TRBV18 and TRBJ2-1, with 10 bases identical to TRBD1. The J segment lost 8 bases and the V segment lost 4 bases, leaving 20 bases of the junction unmatched. CDR3 length: 19 amino acids. Germline CDR1 KGHSH, CDR2 LQKENI. CDR3 protein: CASSHFGGSGTGVKDEQFF. The CDR3 region has the DNA TGTGCCAGCTCACATTTTGGTGGATCCGGGACAGGGGTTAAGGATGAGCAGTTCTTC.

The chain links TRBV19 to TRBJ1-5, with 7 positions matching TRBD1. V lost 8 bases, J lost 4 bases, and 2 bases stayed unmatched. The CDR3 spans 12 residues. In germline, CDR1 is LNHDA, CDR2 SQIVND (reference sequence). The DNA of the CDR3 is TGTGCCAGTCAGACAGGGAATCAGCCCCAGCATTTT. This codes for CASQTGNQPQHF.

The chain combines TRBV9 with TRBJ2-1; TRBD2 aligns across 9 bases. This CDR3 is 15 amino acids long. Germline V gene data show CDR1 as SGDLS and CDR2 as YYNGEE. V lost 1 base, J lost 7 bases, and 6 bases stayed unmatched. The chain's CDR3 is CASSVFGTSSNEQFF. Here the CDR3 DNA reads TGTGCCAGCAGCGTATTTGGGACTAGCTCAAATGAGCAGTTCTTC.

This clone was found a few times. The chain employs TRBV5-4 and TRBJ2-7; D is possibly TRBD1 (6 bases). V was cut by 4 bases and J by 2 bases, with 16 bases left in between. Germline values: CDR1 SGHNT, CDR2 YYREEE (reference sequence). The CDR3 is made up of 15 amino acids. The CDR3 protein is CASSDSERQAYEQYF. DNA of the CDR3: TGTGCCAGCAGCGATAGTGAACGACAGGCCTACGAGCAGTACTTC.

In this sample, this clone turned up once. J is TRBJ2-3 and V is TRBV7-3; 12 nucleotides match TRBD2. V dropped 3 bases and J dropped 3; count of bases not matched to a gene: 4. This CDR3 is 16 amino acids long. The germline V gene has CDR1 SGHTA and CDR2 FQGTGA. CDR3 bases: TGTGCCAGCAGCTTCTCCGGGACTAGCGGGACAGATACGCAGTATTTT. It codes for CASSFSGTSGTDTQYF. Looking up the rest from reference TRBV7-3 and TRBJ2-3 gives the full variable domain: GAGVSQTPSNKVTEKGKYVELRCDPISGHTALYWYRQSLGQGPEFLIYFQGTGAADDSGLPNDRFFAVRPEGSVSTLKIQRTERGDSAVYLCASSFSGTSGTDTQYFGPGTRLTVL.

The V call is TRBV9, the J call TRBJ2-7; 7 bases align to TRBD2. This CDR3 contains 14 residues. J lost 6 bases, V lost 3 bases, and 9 bases had no gene match. Germline assignment: CDR1 SGDLS and CDR2 YYNGEE. The CDR3 DNA is TGTGCCAGCAGCGCCCCACTAGCGCCAGGCGAGCAGTACTTC. This codes for CASSAPLAPGEQYF.